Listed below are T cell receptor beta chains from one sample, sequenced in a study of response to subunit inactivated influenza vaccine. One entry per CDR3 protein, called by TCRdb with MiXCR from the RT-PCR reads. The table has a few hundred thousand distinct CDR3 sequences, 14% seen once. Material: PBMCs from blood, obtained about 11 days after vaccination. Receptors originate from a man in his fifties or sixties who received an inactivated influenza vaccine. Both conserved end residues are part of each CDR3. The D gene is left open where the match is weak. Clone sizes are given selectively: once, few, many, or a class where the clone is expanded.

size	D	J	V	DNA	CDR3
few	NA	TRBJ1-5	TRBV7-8	TGTGCCAGCAGCTTGGCTTATAGCAATCAGCCCCAGCATTTT	CASSLAYSNQPQHF
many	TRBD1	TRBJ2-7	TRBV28	TGTGCCAGCAGTCGACAGGGGGAACACGAGCAGTACTTC	CASSRQGEHEQYF
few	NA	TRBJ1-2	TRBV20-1	TGCAGTGCTACTGAGACGGGATTTGCGGGCTACACCTTC	CSATETGFAGYTF
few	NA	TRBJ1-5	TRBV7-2	TGTGCCAGCAGCTTAGCGACCGGGGGGGTTGGTCAGCCCCAGCATTTT	CASSLATGGVGQPQHF
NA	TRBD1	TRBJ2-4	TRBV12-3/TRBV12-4	TGTGCCAGCAAGGGACAGCTAGCCAAAAACATTCAGTACTTC	CASKGQLAKNIQYF
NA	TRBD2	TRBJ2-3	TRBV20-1	TGCAGTGCTTTAAGCGGGAGGGCAGATACGCAGTATTTT	CSALSGRADTQYF
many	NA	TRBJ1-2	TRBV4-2	TGTGCCAGCAGCCAACAAAACTATGGCTACACCTTC	CASSQQNYGYTF
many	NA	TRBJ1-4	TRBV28	TGTGCCAGCAGCCTGACAGACGCAACTAATGAAAAACTGTTTTTT	CASSLTDATNEKLFF
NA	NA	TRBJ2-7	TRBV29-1	TGCAGCGTGGGGAAGCAGGGGAACTCCTACGAGCAGTACTTC	CSVGKQGNSYEQYF
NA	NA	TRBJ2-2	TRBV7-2	TGTGCCAGCAGCCCAATGGGACACGGGACCGGGGAGCTGTTTTTT	CASSPMGHGTGELFF
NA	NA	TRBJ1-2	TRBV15	TGTGCCACCAGCTCAGGGGCTTATGGCTACACCTTC	CATSSGAYGYTF
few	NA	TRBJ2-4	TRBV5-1	TGCGCCACCAGAGTGGACTTAGCCAAAAACATTCAGTACTTC	CATRVDLAKNIQYF
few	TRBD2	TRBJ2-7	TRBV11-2	TGTGCCAGCAGCCACACTAGCGGGAGGGCCAAGGTGTGGTACGAGCAGTACTTC	CASSHTSGRAKVWYEQYF
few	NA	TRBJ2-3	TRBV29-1	TGCAGCGTCCGCTTGAGGGACCCCTTAAGCACAGATACGCAGTATTTT	CSVRLRDPLSTDTQYF
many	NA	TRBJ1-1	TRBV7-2	TGTGCCAGCAGCTTAACCGGGGCCGGCACTGAAGCTTTCTTT	CASSLTGAGTEAFF
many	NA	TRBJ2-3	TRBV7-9	TGTGCCAGCAGCTGGACAGACGGTCTAGATACGCAGTATTTT	CASSWTDGLDTQYF
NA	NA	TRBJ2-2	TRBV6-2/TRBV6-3	TGTGCCAGCAAAAAGCGAGGACTCACGAACACCGGGGAGCTGTTTTTT	CASKKRGLTNTGELFF
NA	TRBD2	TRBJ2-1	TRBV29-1	TGCAGCGTTGAATCTAGCGGGAGGGCCAATGAGCAGTTCTTC	CSVESSGRANEQFF
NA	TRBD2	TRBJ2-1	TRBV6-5	TGTGCCAGCAGTTACGGGACTAGCGGGATCAATGAGCAGTTCTTC	CASSYGTSGINEQFF
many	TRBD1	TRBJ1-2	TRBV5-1	TGCGCCAGCAGCTTGCTCTCTTCCGGGACAGGGGATGGCTACACCTTC	CASSLLSSGTGDGYTF
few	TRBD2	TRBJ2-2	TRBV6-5	TGTGCCAGCAGTTACCCTTTAGCGGGGGGGCCTGCCGGGGAGCTGTTTTTT	CASSYPLAGGPAGELFF
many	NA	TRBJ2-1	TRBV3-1	TGTGCCAGCAGCCAAGATCTCGGACTCTCGTACAATGAGCAGTTCTTC	CASSQDLGLSYNEQFF
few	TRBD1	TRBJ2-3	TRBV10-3	TGTGCCTCAGGGGGACAGGGTACAGATACGCAGTATTTT	CASGGQGTDTQYF
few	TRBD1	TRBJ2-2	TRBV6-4	TGTGCCAGCGGCGGACAGGGGAACACCGGGGAGCTGTTTTTT	CASGGQGNTGELFF
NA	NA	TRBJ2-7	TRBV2	TGTGCCAGCAGTGTGGGAGGAGGTAACTCCTACGAGCAGTACTTC	CASSVGGGNSYEQYF
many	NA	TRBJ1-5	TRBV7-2	TGTGCCAGCAGATTTCAGGGAATTGGACAGCCCCAGCATTTT	CASRFQGIGQPQHF
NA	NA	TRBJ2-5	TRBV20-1	TGCAGTCCCCTCAGGGTGCCTTGGGAGACCCAGTACTTC	CSPLRVPWETQYF
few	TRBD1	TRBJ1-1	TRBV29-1	TGCAGCGTCTTCAGGGGGCTTGGGACTGAAGCTTTCTTT	CSVFRGLGTEAFF
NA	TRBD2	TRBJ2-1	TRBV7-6	TGTGCCAGCAGCCCCCTAGCGGGGGACTCCTACAATGAGCAGTTCTTC	CASSPLAGDSYNEQFF
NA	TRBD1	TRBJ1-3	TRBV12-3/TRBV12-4	TGTGCCAGCAGTCCCGACAGGGGGTCTGGAAACACCATATATTTT	CASSPDRGSGNTIYF
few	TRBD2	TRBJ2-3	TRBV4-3	TGCGCCACCAGACTAGGACTAGCGGAAGCAGATACGCAGTATTTT	CATRLGLAEADTQYF
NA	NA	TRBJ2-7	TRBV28	TGTGCCAGCAGTGGGGACGCACGGGGGGAGCAGTACTTC	CASSGDARGEQYF
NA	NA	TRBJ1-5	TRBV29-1	TGCAGCGTTGCTATTGCGCGCGATCAGCCCCAGCATTTT	CSVAIARDQPQHF
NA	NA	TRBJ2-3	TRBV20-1	TGCAGTGCCGAGTTCGGGAGTGGCAGCACAGATACGCAGTATTTT	CSAEFGSGSTDTQYF
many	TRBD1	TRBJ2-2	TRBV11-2	TGTGCCAGCAGCACGTGGACAGGGACGAACACCGGGGAGCTGTTTTTT	CASSTWTGTNTGELFF
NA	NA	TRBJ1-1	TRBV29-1	TGCAGCGTCAACGACCGGGGAGACTGGAACACTGAAGCTTTCTTT	CSVNDRGDWNTEAFF
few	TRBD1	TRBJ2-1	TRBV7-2	TGTGCCAGCAGCTCGACAGGGGGAAAGGGCGGTGAGCAGTTCTTC	CASSSTGGKGGEQFF
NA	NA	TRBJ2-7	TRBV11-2	TGTGCCAGCAGGGGACGGACTTCCAACGAGCAGTACTTC	CASRGRTSNEQYF
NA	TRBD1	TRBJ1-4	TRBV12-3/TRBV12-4	TGTGCCACGCGAAAGGGACAGTTAAATGAAAAACTGTTTTTT	CATRKGQLNEKLFF
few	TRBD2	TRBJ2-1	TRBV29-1	TGCAGCCTCCATAGCGGGGGGGCCGTCAATGAGCAGTTCTTC	CSLHSGGAVNEQFF
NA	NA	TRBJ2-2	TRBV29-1	TGCAGCGTTGAGAGCCCCGTCGGGTCCGGGGAGCTGTTTTTT	CSVESPVGSGELFF
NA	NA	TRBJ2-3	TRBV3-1	TGTGCCAGCAGCCCCCACGCCCCCCCGCTAGCTAGCACAGATACGCAGTATTTT	CASSPHAPPLASTDTQYF
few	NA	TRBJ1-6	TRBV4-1	TGCGCCAGCAGCCAAGAAGGGGGTACACCCCTCCACTTT	CASSQEGGTPLHF
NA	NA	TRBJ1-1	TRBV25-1	TGTGCCAGCAGTGCTTTGGAGACTGAAGCTTTCTTT	CASSALETEAFF
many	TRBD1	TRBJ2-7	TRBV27	TGTGCCAGCAGTCCGGACAGGGGGCAATACGAGCAGTACTTC	CASSPDRGQYEQYF
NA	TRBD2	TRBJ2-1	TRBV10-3	TGTGCCATCAGTGATGGACTAGCGGGCAATGAGCAGTTCTTC	CAISDGLAGNEQFF
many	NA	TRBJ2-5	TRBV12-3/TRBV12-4	TGTGCCAGCAGTTTTTACAGGAAAGAGACCCAGTACTTC	CASSFYRKETQYF
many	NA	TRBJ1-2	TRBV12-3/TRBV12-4	TGTGCCAGCACTTATTCAGGGCCGTACGGCTACACCTTC	CASTYSGPYGYTF
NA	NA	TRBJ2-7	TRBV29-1	TGCAGCGTGGCAACCGGGACATTCAGCGAGCAGTACTTC	CSVATGTFSEQYF
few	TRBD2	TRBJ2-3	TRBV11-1	TGTGCCAGCAGCCCCTGGATTAGCGGGGGTGCTAATACAGATACGCAGTATTTT	CASSPWISGGANTDTQYF
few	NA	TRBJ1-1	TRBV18	TGTGCCAGCTCACCTCCGGACGTAACTGAAGCTTTCTTT	CASSPPDVTEAFF
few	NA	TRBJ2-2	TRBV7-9	TGTGCCAGCAGTCCCGGGACTGGCGGGGAGCTGTTTTTT	CASSPGTGGELFF
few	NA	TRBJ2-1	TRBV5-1	TGCGCCAGCAACCAGGAGCCGGGGCGTTCCAACAATGAGCAGTTCTTC	CASNQEPGRSNNEQFF